The 29 T cell receptor beta chains below all came from one sample that was sequenced in a study of blood T cell repertoires in COVID-19. Produced via immunoSEQ multiplex PCR; TCRdb's table is partial and in-frame only. The sample has about 120,000 clones; about 90% are singletons. Sequencing used peripheral blood. The receptors originated from a woman between 70 and 85 years old with acute or convalescent COVID-19.

This clone was seen just once. This chain joins TRBV6-5 and TRBJ2-5, with 9 bases matching TRBD2. Germline CDR1 reads MNHEY; CDR2 reads SVGAGI. CDR3 length: 15 amino acids. Trimming took 6 bases from V and 5 from J; bases not matched to a gene: 10. CDR3 protein: CASSHSGGLSETQYF. The CDR3 DNA is TGTGCCAGCAGCCACAGCGGGGGGCTGTCGGAGACCCAGTACTTC.

V and J are TRBV5-8 and TRBJ1-5; no clear D gene. CDR3 size: 13 residues. Trimming removed 7 bases from V and 2 bases from J, with 10 bases in between. Germline assignment: CDR1 SGHTS and CDR2 YDEGEE. In DNA form, the CDR3 reads TGTGCCAGCCCCCACCGGGGCAATCAGCCCCAGCATTTT. Residues: CASPHRGNQPQHF.

The chain has TRBV12-5 and TRBJ2-4; 10 nucleotides agree with TRBD2. CDR3 size: 18 residues. Germline V gene sequence: CDR1 LGHNT, CDR2 FRNRAP. With V trimmed by 5 bases and J by 0 bases, 10 bases remained unmatched. CDR3 region: CASGPGIAGGLAKNIQYF. The CDR3 DNA is TGTGCTAGTGGTCCCGGAATAGCGGGGGGTCTAGCCAAAAACATTCAGTACTTC.

The chain employs TRBV30 and TRBJ2-1, with 8 bases matching TRBD2. The V segment lost 1 base and the J segment 1 base; nucleotides outside the gene matches: 9. Germline V CDR1 and CDR2: GTSNPN, SVGIG (reference sequence). The CDR3 totals 17 residues. The chain's CDR3 is CAWSGPTAGASYNEQFF. CDR3 nucleotides: TGTGCCTGGAGTGGGCCTACAGCGGGGGCTTCCTACAATGAGCAGTTCTTC.

V is TRBV7-2 and J is TRBJ2-6; 10 bases match TRBD1. Losses at the gene ends were 1 base for V and 2 bases for J; bases not matched to a gene: 2. Germline loops: CDR1 SGHTA, CDR2 FQGNSA. The CDR3 sequence is 17 residues long. As DNA, the CDR3 is TGTGCCAGCAGCTTAGGACAGGGGGCAGCTGGGGCCAACGTCCTGACTTTC. Its protein product is CASSLGQGAAGANVLTF.

This rearrangement joins TRBV12-3 or TRBV12-4 to TRBJ2-1; D might be TRBD2 (6 bases). V gave up 5 bases and J gave up 6 bases, with 11 bases separating them. The CDR3 contains 13 residues. CDR3 coding DNA: TGTGCCAGCAGTGGGGACTTACCCAATGAGCAGTTCTTC. It encodes CASSGDLPNEQFF.

The chain links TRBV7-2 to TRBJ1-4; tentatively, D is TRBD1 (6 bases). The CDR3 extends over 14 amino acids. Trimming took 5 bases from V and 7 from J, leaving 14 bases between them. The germline CDR1 and CDR2 sequences are SGHTA and FQGNSA. CDR3 loop: CASSQQGGTEKLFF. DNA of the CDR3: TGTGCCAGCAGCCAACAAGGGGGTACTGAAAAACTGTTTTTT.

This sequence joins TRBV5-1 and TRBJ2-3; 13 bases align to TRBD2. Germline values: CDR1 SGHRS, CDR2 YFSETQ. J lost 3 bases, V lost 4 bases, and 11 bases had no gene match. This CDR3 contains 18 residues. The CDR3 is CASSPSGLAGVKTDTQYF. CDR3 nucleotide sequence: TGCGCCAGCAGCCCCAGCGGACTAGCGGGGGTAAAAACAGATACGCAGTATTTT.

The chain employs TRBV14 and TRBJ2-2, with no clear D. This CDR3 contains 14 residues. V was shortened by 1 base and J by 4 bases, with 7 bases between the two germline ends. Germline CDR1 reads SGHDN; CDR2 reads FVKESK. This CDR3 is CASSQAGSTGELFF. The CDR3 DNA follows: TGTGCCAGCAGCCAAGCAGGTTCCACCGGGGAGCTGTTTTTT.

This rearrangement joins TRBV30 to TRBJ1-3; D gene uncertain. Germline V CDR1 and CDR2: GTSNPN, SVGIG (reference sequence). This CDR3 has 11 amino acids. V was clipped by 7 bases and J by 2 bases, with 6 bases between them. The CDR3 loop reads CASYPGNTIYF. The CDR3 DNA sequence: TGTGCCTCCTATCCTGGAAACACCATATATTTT. The full variable domain, completed using reference TRBV30 and TRBJ1-3, is SQTIHQWPATLVQPVGSPLSLECTVEGTSNPNLYWYRQAAGRGLQLLFYSVGIGQISSEVPQNLSASRPQDRQFILSSKKLLLSDSGFYLCASYPGNTIYFGEGSWLTVV.

The rearrangement joins TRBV5-4 to TRBJ2-7; 8 bases fit TRBD1. V shed 2 bases, J shed 5 bases, and the junction held 9 bases outside the gene matches. CDR1 SGHNT and CDR2 YYREEE come from the germline V gene (reference sequence). This CDR3 is built from 15 residues. Written as DNA, the CDR3 is TGTGCCAGCAGCTTCCAGGGGGCGGCATCAAACGAGCAGTACTTC. It specifies CASSFQGAASNEQYF.

The chain uses TRBV19 and TRBJ2-1, with TRBD1 matching 11 bases. The V and J ends lost 6 bases and 2 bases, in that order; junction bases with no gene match: 6. Germline CDR1 LNHDA, CDR2 SQIVND (reference sequence). The CDR3 has 16 residues. The chain's CDR3 is CASSDPGQGAYNEQFF. CDR3 nucleotides: TGTGCCAGTAGCGATCCGGGACAGGGGGCCTACAATGAGCAGTTCTTC.

CDR3 DNA: TGTGCCAGCAGCCAACGACAGGGCGGTAATTCACCCCTCCACTTT. It encodes CASSQRQGGNSPLHF. The J gene is TRBJ1-6, the V gene TRBV3-1 (or the pseudogene TRBV3-2); 7 nucleotides line up with TRBD1. Germline trimming cut 2 bases from V and 6 bases from J; bases unmatched to any gene: 4. The length of the CDR3 is 15 residues. The germline V gene encodes CDR1 LGHDT and CDR2 YNNKEL (reference sequence).

V usage is TRBV5-1 and J usage is TRBJ1-1; D possibly corresponds to TRBD1 (6 bases). The length of the CDR3 is 14 residues. Trimming cost V 4 bases and J 4 bases, with 14 bases left between them. Germline V gives CDR1 SGHRS, CDR2 YFSETQ. CDR3 sequence: CASSKTGLPTEAFF. CDR3 DNA: TGCGCCAGCAGCAAGACAGGTCTTCCCACTGAAGCTTTCTTT.

V is TRBV28 and J is TRBJ2-5, with 7 bases that match TRBD1. The CDR3 sequence is 13 residues long. CDR1 is MDHEN, CDR2 SYDVKM, per germline. The V and J ends lost 6 bases and 4 bases, in that order; junction bases with no gene match: 5. CDR3 protein: CASRPGQVETQYF. The CDR3 DNA follows: TGTGCCAGCAGGCCTGGACAGGTAGAGACCCAGTACTTC.

The count of this clone is one. The chain couples TRBV5-1 to TRBJ2-2; the D gene is possibly TRBD2 (7 bases). The germline gives CDR1 SGHRS, CDR2 YFSETQ. The CDR3 spans 17 residues. The V end lost 0 bases, the J end lost 2 bases, and 14 bases lay between the germline ends. The CDR3 spells CASSLAGAGANTGELFF. The CDR3 bases are TGCGCCAGCAGCTTGGCCGGGGCGGGGGCCAACACCGGGGAGCTGTTTTTT.

The V call is TRBV12-5, the J call TRBJ2-7; the match to TRBD2 covers 9 bases. Germline V gene data show CDR1 as LGHNT and CDR2 as FRNRAP. The V gene end was trimmed by 0 bases and the J gene end by 2 bases; junction bases not matched to a gene: 2. The CDR3 is 15 residues long. The CDR3 reads CASGLVTSGAYEQYF. The CDR3 nucleotides are TGTGCTAGTGGTTTGGTGACTAGCGGCGCCTACGAGCAGTACTTC.

The rearrangement links TRBV20-1 to TRBJ2-7; perhaps TRBD1 as D (7 bases). The CDR3 consists of 11 residues. Trimming pared 7 bases from V and 7 bases from J, leaving 14 bases between. Germline V gene sequence: CDR1 DFQATT, CDR2 SNEGSKA (reference sequence). The CDR3 reads CSGGDSREQYF. The CDR3 DNA reads as TGCAGTGGGGGGGACAGCCGGGAGCAGTACTTC.

The rearrangement uses TRBV15 and TRBJ1-4; possible D gene TRBD1, 5 bases. V shed 0 bases and J shed 6 bases, with 17 bases lying between them. Germline CDR1 reads LNHNV; CDR2 reads YYDKDF (reference sequence). The length of the CDR3 is 17 residues. CDR3 coding DNA: TGTGCCACCAGCAGAGATACTACAGGCTACTCTTATGAAAAACTGTTTTTT. It yields the protein CATSRDTTGYSYEKLFF.

The chain combines TRBV9 with TRBJ2-3; TRBD2 aligns across 9 bases. Looked up from germline, CDR1 is SGDLS and CDR2 is YYNGEE. CDR3 size: 16 residues. Trimming cost V 4 bases and J 0 bases; bases outside gene matches: 6. Here the CDR3 reads CASSPLAGTSTDTQYF. The DNA for the CDR3 is TGTGCCAGCAGCCCGCTAGCGGGAACTAGCACAGATACGCAGTATTTT.

V usage is TRBV5-1 and J usage is TRBJ1-4, with D tentatively TRBD1 (6 bases). The V end was cut by 0 bases, the J end by 4 bases, with 7 bases between. Germline CDR1 reads SGHRS; CDR2 reads YFSETQ. The CDR3 has 14 residues. Written as DNA, the CDR3 is TGCGCCAGCAGCTTGGGGACAGTTAATGAAAAACTGTTTTTT. Amino acid sequence: CASSLGTVNEKLFF.

V is TRBV28 and J is TRBJ1-5; D remains unclear. This CDR3 has 16 residues. The germline CDR1 and CDR2 sequences are MDHEN and SYDVKM. With 3 bases removed from V and 2 bases from J, the gap between germline ends came to 14 bases. The CDR3 loop is CASSLGSGRRNQPQHF. DNA of the CDR3: TGTGCCAGCAGTTTGGGCTCAGGTCGACGCAATCAGCCCCAGCATTTT.

This rearrangement joins TRBV2 to TRBJ2-7; TRBD1 matches at 10 bases. The CDR3 is 15 amino acids. V shed 3 bases, J shed 2 bases, and the junction held 4 bases outside the gene matches. The germline V gene has CDR1 SNHLY and CDR2 FYNNEI. For the CDR3, the DNA is TGTGCCAGCAGTGAGGGGGACAGGGGAACCTACGAGCAGTACTTC. It is translated as CASSEGDRGTYEQYF.

The rearrangement joins TRBV18 to TRBJ1-3; no definite D call. Germline V lookup: CDR1 KGHSH, CDR2 LQKENI. The CDR3 has 15 residues. The V end lost 2 bases, the J end lost 8 bases, and 16 bases lay between the germline ends. The CDR3 coding sequence is TGTGCCAGCTCACCATCTCGCCAGCCGAGGGACACCATATATTTT. Its protein product is CASSPSRQPRDTIYF.

This chain connects TRBV6-5 to TRBJ2-3; D unresolved. The CDR3 loop spans 13 amino acids. V shed 6 bases and J shed 2 bases, with 9 bases lying between them. Germline V gene sequence: CDR1 MNHEY, CDR2 SVGAGI. This chain's CDR3 is CASRVDITDTQYF. The DNA of the CDR3 is TGTGCCAGCAGAGTTGACATCACAGATACGCAGTATTTT.

This rearrangement joins TRBV27 to TRBJ2-5, with D possibly being TRBD2 (6 bases). Trimming took 4 bases from V and 5 from J, leaving 8 bases between them. Germline-derived CDR1 and CDR2 are MNHEY and SMNVEV (reference sequence). The CDR3 extends over 12 amino acids. The CDR3 region is CASSYRGETQYF. DNA for the CDR3: TGTGCCAGCAGTTACCGGGGGGAGACCCAGTACTTC.

This rearrangement joins TRBV5-1 to TRBJ1-1; D ambiguous. Trimming took 4 bases from V and 3 from J, leaving 10 bases between them. The CDR3 contains 13 residues. CDR1 and CDR2 (germline): SGHRS, YFSETQ. CDR3 loop: CASSLPGDTEAFF. The CDR3 region has the DNA TGCGCCAGCAGCCTCCCCGGGGACACTGAAGCTTTCTTT.

The V and J genes are TRBV30 and TRBJ1-1; D is unclear. Trimming shortened V by 4 bases and J by 0 bases, and 9 bases separated the two germline ends. The CDR3 runs 13 residues. CDR1 and CDR2 (germline): GTSNPN, SVGIG (reference sequence). Here the CDR3 DNA reads TGTGCCTGGAACAACAACCTGAACACTGAAGCTTTCTTT. Translating it yields CAWNNNLNTEAFF.

The chain carries TRBV18 and TRBJ2-7, with 7 bases fitting TRBD1. With 3 bases clipped from V and 2 bases from J, the junction kept 4 bases outside the gene matches. CDR1 is KGHSH and CDR2 is LQKENI in the germline V gene. CDR3 length: 14 amino acids. The CDR3 spells CASSPGQAAYEQYF. CDR3 coding DNA: TGTGCCAGCTCACCTGGACAGGCGGCCTACGAGCAGTACTTC.